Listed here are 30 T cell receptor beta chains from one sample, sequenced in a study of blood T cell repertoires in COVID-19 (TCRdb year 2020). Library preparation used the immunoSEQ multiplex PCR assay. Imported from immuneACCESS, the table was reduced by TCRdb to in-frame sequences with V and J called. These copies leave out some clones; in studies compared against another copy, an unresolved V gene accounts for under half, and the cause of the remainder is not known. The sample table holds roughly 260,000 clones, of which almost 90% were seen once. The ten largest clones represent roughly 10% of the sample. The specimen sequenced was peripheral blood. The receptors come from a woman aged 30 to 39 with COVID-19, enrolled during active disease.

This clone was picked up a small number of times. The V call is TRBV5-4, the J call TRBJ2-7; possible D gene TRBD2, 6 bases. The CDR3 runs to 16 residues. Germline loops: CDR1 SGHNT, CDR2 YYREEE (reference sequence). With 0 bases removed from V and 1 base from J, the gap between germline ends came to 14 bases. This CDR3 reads CASSLAGGTGSYEQYF. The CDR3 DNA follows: TGTGCCAGCAGCTTGGCTGGCGGGACCGGTTCCTACGAGCAGTACTTC.

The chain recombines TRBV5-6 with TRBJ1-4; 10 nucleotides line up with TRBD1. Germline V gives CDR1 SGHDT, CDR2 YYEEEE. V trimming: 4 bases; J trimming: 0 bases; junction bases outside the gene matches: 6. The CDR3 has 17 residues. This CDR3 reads CASSRDRGSSTNEKLFF. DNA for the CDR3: TGTGCCAGCAGCCGGGACAGGGGATCTTCAACTAATGAAAAACTGTTTTTT.

The chain's CDR3 is CASSDGGVAQETQYF. The CDR3 region has the DNA TGCGCCAGCAGTGATGGTGGAGTGGCTCAAGAGACCCAGTACTTC. The chain combines TRBV10-1 with TRBJ2-5; D ambiguous. This CDR3 is built from 15 residues. Germline V gene sequence: CDR1 WNHNN, CDR2 SYGVQD (reference sequence). V was shortened by 3 bases and J by 2 bases, with 13 bases between the two germline ends.

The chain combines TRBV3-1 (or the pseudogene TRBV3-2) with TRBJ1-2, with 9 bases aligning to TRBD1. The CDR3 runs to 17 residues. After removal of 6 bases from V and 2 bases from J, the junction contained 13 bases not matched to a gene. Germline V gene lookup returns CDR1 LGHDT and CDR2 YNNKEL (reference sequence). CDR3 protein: CASRGTGKGVKNYGYTF. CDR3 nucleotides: TGTGCCAGCAGAGGGACAGGGAAAGGGGTAAAGAACTATGGCTACACCTTC.

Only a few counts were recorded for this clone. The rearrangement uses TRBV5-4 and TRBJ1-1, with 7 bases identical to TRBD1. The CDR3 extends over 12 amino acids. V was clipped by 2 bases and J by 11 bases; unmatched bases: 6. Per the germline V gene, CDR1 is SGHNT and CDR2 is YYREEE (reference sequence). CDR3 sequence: CASSLKGAQAFF. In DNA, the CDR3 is TGTGCCAGCAGCTTAAAGGGGGCGCAGGCTTTCTTT.

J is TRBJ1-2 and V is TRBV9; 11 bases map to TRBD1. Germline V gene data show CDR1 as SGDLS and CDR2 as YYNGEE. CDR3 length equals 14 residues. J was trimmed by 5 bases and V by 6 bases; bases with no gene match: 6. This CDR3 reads CASNRDRGGYGYTF. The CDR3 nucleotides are TGTGCCAGCAACCGGGACAGGGGGGGATATGGCTACACCTTC. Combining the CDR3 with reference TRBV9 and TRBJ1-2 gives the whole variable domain DSGVTQTPKHLITATGQRVTLRCSPRSGDLSVYWYQQSLDQGLQFLIQYYNGEERAKGNILERFSAQQFPDLHSELNLSSLELGDSALYFCASNRDRGGYGYTFGSGTRLTVV.

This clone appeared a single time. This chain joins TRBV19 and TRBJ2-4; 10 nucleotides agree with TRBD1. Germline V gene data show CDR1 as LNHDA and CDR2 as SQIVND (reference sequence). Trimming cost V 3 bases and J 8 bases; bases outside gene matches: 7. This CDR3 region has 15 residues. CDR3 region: CASSIGTGAEDIQYF. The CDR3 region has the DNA TGTGCCAGTAGTATTGGGACAGGGGCGGAGGACATTCAGTACTTC.

The CDR3 DNA sequence: TGCGCCAGCAGCTTGGGCGGATACAATGAGCAGTTCTTC. Amino acids: CASSLGGYNEQFF. The J gene is TRBJ2-1, the V gene TRBV5-1; D is unresolved. The CDR3 is 13 amino acids. CDR1 SGHRS and CDR2 YFSETQ come from the germline V gene. V was shortened by 0 bases and J by 4 bases, with 5 bases between the two germline ends.

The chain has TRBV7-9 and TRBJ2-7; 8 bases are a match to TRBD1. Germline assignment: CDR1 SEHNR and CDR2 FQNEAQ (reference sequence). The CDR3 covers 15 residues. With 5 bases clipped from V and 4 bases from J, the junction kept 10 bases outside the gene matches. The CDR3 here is CASSLGTGPVYEQYF. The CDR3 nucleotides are TGTGCCAGCAGCCTTGGGACAGGACCTGTATACGAGCAGTACTTC.

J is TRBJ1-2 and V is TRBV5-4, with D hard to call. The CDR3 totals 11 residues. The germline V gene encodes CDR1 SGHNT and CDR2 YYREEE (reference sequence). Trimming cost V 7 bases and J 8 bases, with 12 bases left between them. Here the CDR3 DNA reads TGTGCCAGCGGAGCAGAGAGAGGCTACACCTTC. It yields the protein CASGAERGYTF.

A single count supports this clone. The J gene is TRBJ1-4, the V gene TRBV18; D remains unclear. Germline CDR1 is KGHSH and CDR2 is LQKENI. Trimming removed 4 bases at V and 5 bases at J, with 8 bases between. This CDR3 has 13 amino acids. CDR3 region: CASSQSANEKLFF. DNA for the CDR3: TGTGCCAGCTCACAAAGCGCCAATGAAAAACTGTTTTTT.

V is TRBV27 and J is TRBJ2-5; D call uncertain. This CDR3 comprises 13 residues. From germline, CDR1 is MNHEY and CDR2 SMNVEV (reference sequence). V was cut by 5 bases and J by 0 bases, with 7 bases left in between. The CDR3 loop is CASSIKHQETQYF. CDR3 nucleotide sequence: TGTGCCAGCAGTATTAAGCACCAAGAGACCCAGTACTTC.

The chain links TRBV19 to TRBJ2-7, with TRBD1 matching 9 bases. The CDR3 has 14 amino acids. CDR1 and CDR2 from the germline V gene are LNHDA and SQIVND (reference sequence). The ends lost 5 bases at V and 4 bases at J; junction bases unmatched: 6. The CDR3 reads CASSAWGQGYEQYF. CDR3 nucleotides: TGTGCCAGTAGTGCCTGGGGACAGGGTTACGAGCAGTACTTC.

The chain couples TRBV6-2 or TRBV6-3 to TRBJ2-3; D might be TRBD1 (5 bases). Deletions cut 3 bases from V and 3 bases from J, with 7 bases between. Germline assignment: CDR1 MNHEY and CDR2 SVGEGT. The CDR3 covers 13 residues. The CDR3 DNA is TGTGCCAGCAGTTATTCAGGGACAGATACGCAGTATTTT. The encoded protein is CASSYSGTDTQYF.

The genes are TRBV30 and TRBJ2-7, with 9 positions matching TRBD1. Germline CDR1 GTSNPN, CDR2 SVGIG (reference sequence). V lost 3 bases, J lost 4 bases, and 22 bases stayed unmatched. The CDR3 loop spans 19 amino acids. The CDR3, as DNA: TGTGCCTGGAGCTTCCGGGACAGGGAGAGACTAGTCTCCCCTTACGAGCAGTACTTC. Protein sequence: CAWSFRDRERLVSPYEQYF.

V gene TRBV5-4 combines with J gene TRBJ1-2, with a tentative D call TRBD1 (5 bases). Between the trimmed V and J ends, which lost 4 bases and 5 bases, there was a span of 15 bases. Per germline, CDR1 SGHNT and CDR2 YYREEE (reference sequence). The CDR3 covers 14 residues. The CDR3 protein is CASSAGVGHYGYTF. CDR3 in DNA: TGTGCCAGCAGCGCGGGGGTGGGGCATTATGGCTACACCTTC.

This chain's CDR3 is CASSVALWEQGEMNTEAFF. The CDR3 DNA is TGTGCCAGCAGCGTAGCTTTATGGGAACAGGGAGAGATGAACACTGAAGCTTTCTTT. The chain carries TRBV9 and TRBJ1-1; D perhaps matches TRBD1 (6 bases). Germline V gene sequence: CDR1 SGDLS, CDR2 YYNGEE. V lost 0 bases, J lost 0 bases, and 21 bases lay in between. The CDR3 sequence is 19 residues long.

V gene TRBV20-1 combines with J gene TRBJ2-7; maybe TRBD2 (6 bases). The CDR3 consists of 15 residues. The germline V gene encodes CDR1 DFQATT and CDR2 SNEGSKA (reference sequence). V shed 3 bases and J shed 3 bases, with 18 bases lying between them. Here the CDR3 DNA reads TGCAGTGCTAGTGTCGGTGGCGGGGTAAACTACGAGCAGTACTTC. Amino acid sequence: CSASVGGGVNYEQYF.

The CDR3 sequence: CASNPQGLRTDTQYF. CDR3 nucleotide sequence: TGCGCCAGCAACCCCCAGGGACTTCGGACAGATACGCAGTATTTT. This chain uses TRBV5-1 with TRBJ2-3; a weak D match, TRBD2 (6 bases). This CDR3 region has 15 residues. The V end was cut by 6 bases, the J end by 3 bases, with 17 bases between. Germline V CDR1 and CDR2: SGHRS, YFSETQ.

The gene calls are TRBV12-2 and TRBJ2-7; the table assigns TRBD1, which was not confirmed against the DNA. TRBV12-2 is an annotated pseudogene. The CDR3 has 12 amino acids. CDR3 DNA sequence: TGTGCAAGTCGCCGTAACAGGGACGAGCAGTACTTC. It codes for CASRRNRDEQYF.

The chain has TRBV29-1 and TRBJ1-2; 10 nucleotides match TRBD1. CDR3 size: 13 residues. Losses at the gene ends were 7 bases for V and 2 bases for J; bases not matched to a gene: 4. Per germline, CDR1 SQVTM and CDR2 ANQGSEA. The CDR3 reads CSGGTGVNYGYTF. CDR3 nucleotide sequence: TGCAGCGGAGGGACAGGGGTCAACTATGGCTACACCTTC.

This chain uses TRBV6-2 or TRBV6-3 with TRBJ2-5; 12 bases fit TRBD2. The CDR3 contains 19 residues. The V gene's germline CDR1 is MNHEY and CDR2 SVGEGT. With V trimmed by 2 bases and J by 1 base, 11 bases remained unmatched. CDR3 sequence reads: CASSYGTGPLAGGQETQYF. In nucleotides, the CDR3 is TGTGCCAGCAGTTACGGGACAGGACCACTAGCGGGAGGCCAAGAGACCCAGTACTTC.

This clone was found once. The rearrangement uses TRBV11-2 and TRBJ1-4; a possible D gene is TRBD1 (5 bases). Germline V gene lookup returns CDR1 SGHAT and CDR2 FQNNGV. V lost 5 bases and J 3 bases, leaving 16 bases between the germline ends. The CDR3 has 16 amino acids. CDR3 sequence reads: CASSLGYRSANEKLFF. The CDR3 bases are TGTGCCAGCAGCCTCGGCTACAGGAGTGCTAATGAAAAACTGTTTTTT.

DNA of the CDR3: TGTGCCAGCATCAGGGCGTTATACTATGGCTACACCTTC. Protein: CASIRALYYGYTF. The V call is TRBV2, the J call TRBJ1-2; D perhaps matches TRBD1 (5 bases). The germline CDR1 and CDR2 sequences are SNHLY and FYNNEI. V dropped 7 bases and J dropped 3 bases, with 12 bases sitting between them. CDR3 size: 13 residues.

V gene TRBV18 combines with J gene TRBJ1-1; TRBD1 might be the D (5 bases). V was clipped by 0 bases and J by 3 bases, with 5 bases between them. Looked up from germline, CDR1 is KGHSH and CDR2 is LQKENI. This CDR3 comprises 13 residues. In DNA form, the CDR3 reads TGTGCCAGCTCACCACCCAGGGACACTGAAGCTTTCTTT. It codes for CASSPPRDTEAFF.

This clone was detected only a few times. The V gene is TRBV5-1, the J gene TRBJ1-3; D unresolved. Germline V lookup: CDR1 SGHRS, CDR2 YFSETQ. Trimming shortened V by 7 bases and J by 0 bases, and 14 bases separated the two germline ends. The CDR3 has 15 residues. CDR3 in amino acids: CASGSLGGSGNTIYF. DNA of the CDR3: TGCGCCAGCGGTTCCTTGGGAGGCTCTGGAAACACCATATATTTT.

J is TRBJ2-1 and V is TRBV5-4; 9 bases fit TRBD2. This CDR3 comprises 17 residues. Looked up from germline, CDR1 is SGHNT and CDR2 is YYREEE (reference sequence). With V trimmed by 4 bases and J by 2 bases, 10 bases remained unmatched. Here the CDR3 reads CASSPPGSGSAYNEQFF. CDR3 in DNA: TGTGCCAGCAGCCCTCCCGGTAGCGGGAGTGCCTACAATGAGCAGTTCTTC. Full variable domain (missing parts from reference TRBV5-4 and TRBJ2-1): ETGVTQSPTHLIKTRGQQVTLRCSSQSGHNTVSWYQQALGQGPQFIFQYYREEENGRGNFPPRFSGLQFPNYSSELNVNALELDDSALYLCASSPPGSGSAYNEQFFGPGTRLTVL.

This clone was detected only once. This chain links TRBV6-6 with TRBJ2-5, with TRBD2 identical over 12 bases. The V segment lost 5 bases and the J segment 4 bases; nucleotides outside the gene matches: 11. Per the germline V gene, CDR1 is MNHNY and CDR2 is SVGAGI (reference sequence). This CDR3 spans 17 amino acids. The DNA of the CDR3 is TGTGCCAGCAGTCCAACACTAGCGGGAGGTTGGACAGAGACCCAGTACTTC. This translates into CASSPTLAGGWTETQYF.

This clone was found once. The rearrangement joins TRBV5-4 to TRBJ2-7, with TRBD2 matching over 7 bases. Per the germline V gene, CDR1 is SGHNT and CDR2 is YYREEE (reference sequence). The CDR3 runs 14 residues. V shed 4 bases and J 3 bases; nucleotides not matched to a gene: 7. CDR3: CASSPGAGVYEQYF. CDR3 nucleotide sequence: TGTGCCAGCAGCCCCGGGGCGGGGGTCTACGAGCAGTACTTC.

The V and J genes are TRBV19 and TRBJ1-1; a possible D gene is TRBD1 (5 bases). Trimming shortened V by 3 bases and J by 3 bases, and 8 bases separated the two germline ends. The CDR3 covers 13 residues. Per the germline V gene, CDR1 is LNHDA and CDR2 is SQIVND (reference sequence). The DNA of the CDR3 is TGTGCCAGTAGTATGGGGCTTTACACTGAAGCTTTCTTT. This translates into CASSMGLYTEAFF.